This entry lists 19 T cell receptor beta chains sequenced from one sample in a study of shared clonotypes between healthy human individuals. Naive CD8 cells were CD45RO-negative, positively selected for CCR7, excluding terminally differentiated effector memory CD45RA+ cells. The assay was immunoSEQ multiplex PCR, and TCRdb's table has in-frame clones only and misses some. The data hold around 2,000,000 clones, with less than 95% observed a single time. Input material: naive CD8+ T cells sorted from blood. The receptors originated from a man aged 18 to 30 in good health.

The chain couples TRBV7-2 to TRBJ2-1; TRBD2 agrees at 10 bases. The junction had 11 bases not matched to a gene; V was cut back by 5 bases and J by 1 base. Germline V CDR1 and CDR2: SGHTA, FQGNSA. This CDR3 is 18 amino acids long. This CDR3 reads CASSTKSSGSSSYNEQFF. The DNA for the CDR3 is TGTGCCAGCAGCACAAAGTCTAGCGGGAGTTCATCCTACAATGAGCAGTTCTTC.

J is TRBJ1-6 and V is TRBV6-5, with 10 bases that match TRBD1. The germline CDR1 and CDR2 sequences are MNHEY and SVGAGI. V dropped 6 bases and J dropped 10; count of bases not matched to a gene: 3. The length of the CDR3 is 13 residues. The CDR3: CASRTGGPSPLHF. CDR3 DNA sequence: TGTGCCAGCAGGACAGGGGGCCCCTCACCCCTCCACTTT.

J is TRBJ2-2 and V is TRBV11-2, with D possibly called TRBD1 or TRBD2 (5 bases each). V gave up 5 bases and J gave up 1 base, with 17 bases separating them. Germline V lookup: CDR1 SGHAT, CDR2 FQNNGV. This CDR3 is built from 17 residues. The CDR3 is CASSLVWGTLNTGELFF. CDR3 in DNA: TGTGCCAGCAGCCTTGTTTGGGGGACCTTGAACACCGGGGAGCTGTTTTTT.

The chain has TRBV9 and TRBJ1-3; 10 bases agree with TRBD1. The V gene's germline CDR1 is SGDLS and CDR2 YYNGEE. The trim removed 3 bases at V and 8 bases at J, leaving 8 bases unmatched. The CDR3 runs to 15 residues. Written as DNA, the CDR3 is TGTGCCAGCAGCGCGGGGACAGGGGTCAGAGACACCATATATTTT. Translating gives CASSAGTGVRDTIYF. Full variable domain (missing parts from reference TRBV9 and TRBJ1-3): DSGVTQTPKHLITATGQRVTLRCSPRSGDLSVYWYQQSLDQGLQFLIQYYNGEERAKGNILERFSAQQFPDLHSELNLSSLELGDSALYFCASSAGTGVRDTIYFGEGSWLTVV.

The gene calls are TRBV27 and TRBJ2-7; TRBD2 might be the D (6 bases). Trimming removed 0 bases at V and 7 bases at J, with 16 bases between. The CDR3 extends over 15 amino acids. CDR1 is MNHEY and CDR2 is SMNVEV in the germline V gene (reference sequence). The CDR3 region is CASSLSAGASGEQYF. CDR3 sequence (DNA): TGTGCCAGCAGTTTATCGGCCGGGGCGAGCGGGGAGCAGTACTTC.

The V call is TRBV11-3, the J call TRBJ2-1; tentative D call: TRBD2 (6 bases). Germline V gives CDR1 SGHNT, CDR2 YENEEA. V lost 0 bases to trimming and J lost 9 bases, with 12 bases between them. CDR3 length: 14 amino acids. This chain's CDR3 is CASSLDGGDGEQFF. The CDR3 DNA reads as TGTGCCAGCAGCTTAGATGGCGGGGACGGTGAGCAGTTCTTC.

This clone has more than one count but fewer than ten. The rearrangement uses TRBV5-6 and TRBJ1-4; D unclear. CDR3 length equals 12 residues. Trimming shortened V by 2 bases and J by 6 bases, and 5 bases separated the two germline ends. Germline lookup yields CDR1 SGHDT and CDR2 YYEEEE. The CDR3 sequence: CASSFIDEKLFF. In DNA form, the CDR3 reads TGTGCCAGCAGCTTTATAGATGAAAAACTGTTTTTT.

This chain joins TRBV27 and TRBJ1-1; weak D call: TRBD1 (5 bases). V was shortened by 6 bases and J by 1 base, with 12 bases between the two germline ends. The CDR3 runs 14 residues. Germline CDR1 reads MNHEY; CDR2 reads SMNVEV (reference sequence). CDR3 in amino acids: CASSSGTGNTEAFF. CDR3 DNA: TGTGCCAGCAGCTCCGGGACGGGGAACACTGAAGCTTTCTTT.

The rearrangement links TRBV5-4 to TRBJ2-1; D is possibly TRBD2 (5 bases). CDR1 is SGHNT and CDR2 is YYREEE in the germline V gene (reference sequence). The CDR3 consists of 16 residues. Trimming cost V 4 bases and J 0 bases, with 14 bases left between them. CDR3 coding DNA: TGTGCCAGCAGCCCCCCCGGGGTACTCTCCTACAATGAGCAGTTCTTC. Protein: CASSPPGVLSYNEQFF.

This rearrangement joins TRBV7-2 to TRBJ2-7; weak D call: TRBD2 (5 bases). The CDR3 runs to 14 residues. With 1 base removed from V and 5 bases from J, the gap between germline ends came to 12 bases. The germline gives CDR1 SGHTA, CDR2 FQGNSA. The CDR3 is CASSLEGSGNEQYF. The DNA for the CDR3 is TGTGCCAGCAGCTTAGAAGGCTCGGGGAACGAGCAGTACTTC.

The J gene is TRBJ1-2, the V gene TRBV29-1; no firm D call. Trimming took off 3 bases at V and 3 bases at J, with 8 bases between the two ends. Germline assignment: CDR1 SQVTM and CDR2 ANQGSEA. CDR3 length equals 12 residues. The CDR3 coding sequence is TGCAGCGTTGAGCAGTTGGACTATGGCTACACCTTC. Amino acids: CSVEQLDYGYTF.

Here the CDR3 reads CASSQVPLYGGSGANVLTF. The CDR3 coding sequence is TGCGCCAGCAGCCAAGTGCCGTTATACGGCGGCTCTGGGGCCAACGTCCTGACTTTC. The V and J genes are TRBV4-1 and TRBJ2-6; D not certain. With 1 base removed from V and 0 bases from J, the gap between germline ends came to 16 bases. The CDR3 extends over 19 amino acids. Germline values: CDR1 MGHRA, CDR2 YSYEKL.

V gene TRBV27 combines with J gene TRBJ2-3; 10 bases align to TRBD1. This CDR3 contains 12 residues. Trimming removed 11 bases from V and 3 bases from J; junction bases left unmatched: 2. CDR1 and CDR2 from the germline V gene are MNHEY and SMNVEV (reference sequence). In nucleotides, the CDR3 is TGTGCCTCGGGACAGGGGACAGATACGCAGTATTTT. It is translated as CASGQGTDTQYF.

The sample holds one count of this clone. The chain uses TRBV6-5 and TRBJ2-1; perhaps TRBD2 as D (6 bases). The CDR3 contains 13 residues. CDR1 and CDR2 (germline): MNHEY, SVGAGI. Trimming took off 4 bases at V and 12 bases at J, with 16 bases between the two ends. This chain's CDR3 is CASSSLAGWLQFF. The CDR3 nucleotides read TGTGCCAGCAGTTCCCTGGCGGGGTGGCTGCAGTTCTTC.

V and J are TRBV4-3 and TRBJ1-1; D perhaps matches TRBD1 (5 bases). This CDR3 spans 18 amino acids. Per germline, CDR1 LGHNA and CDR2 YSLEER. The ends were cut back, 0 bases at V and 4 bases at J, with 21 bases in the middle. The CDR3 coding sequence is TGCGCCAGCAGCCAAGAGGCGTGGGGGGGGGATGGAGTCACTGAAGCTTTCTTT. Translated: CASSQEAWGGDGVTEAFF.

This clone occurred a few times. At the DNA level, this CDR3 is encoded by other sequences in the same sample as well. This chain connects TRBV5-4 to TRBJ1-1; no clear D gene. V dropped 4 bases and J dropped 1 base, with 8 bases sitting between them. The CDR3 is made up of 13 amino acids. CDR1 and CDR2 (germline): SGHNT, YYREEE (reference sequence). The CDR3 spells CASSPDWNTEAFF. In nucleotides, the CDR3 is TGTGCCAGCAGCCCGGACTGGAACACTGAAGCTTTCTTT.

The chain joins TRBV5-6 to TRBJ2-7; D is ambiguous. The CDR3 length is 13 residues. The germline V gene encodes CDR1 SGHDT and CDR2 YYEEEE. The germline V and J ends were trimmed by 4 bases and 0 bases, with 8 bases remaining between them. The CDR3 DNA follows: TGTGCCAGCAGCCTGCAGTTCTCCTACGAGCAGTACTTC. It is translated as CASSLQFSYEQYF.

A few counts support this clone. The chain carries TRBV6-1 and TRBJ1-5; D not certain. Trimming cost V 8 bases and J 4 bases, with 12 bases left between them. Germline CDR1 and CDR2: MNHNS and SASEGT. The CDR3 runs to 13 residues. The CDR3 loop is CASVEADNQPQHF. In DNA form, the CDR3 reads TGTGCCAGCGTAGAGGCCGATAATCAGCCCCAGCATTTT.

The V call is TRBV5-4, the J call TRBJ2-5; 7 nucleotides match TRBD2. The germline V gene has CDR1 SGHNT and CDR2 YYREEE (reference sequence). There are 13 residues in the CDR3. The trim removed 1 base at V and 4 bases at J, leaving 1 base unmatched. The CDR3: CASSLWGGETQYF. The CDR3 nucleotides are TGTGCCAGCAGCTTGTGGGGGGGAGAGACCCAGTACTTC.